What follows are 15 T cell receptor beta chains derived from one specimen sequenced in a study of response to subunit inactivated influenza vaccine. TCRdb fed the RT-PCR reads into MiXCR, producing one record per CDR3 protein. This table has 400,000 to 650,000 distinct CDR3 sequences, under 8.5% appearing once. The source was PBMCs from blood, collected about 24 months after vaccination. Receptors originate from a man between 50 and 75 years old who received an inactivated influenza vaccine.

This clonotype has a count of ten or more. The gene calls are TRBV12-3 or TRBV12-4 and TRBJ1-1; D is uncertain. V was trimmed by 3 bases and J by 5 bases, leaving 16 bases between them. The CDR3 has 15 amino acids. CDR3: CASSFFNRVGTEAFF. The CDR3 bases are TGTGCCAGCAGTTTTTTCAACCGGGTTGGTACTGAAGCTTTCTTT.

This clonotype has at least ten counts. The chain links TRBV2 to TRBJ2-1, with TRBD1 matching over 8 bases. Per the germline V gene, CDR1 is SNHLY and CDR2 is FYNNEI. J gave up 7 bases and V 3 bases, and 5 bases lay outside the gene matches. The CDR3 runs to 14 residues. CDR3 sequence (DNA): TGTGCCAGCAGTGAGGACAGGGCCTTGAATGAGCAGTTCTTC. This gives the protein CASSEDRALNEQFF.

This clonotype appeared many times. The chain joins TRBV27 to TRBJ1-2; possibly TRBD1 for D (5 bases). This CDR3 spans 14 amino acids. V was pared by 5 bases and J by 4 bases, with 14 bases between. The germline V gene encodes CDR1 MNHEY and CDR2 SMNVEV (reference sequence). CDR3 DNA sequence: TGTGCCAGCAGTCCACGACGGGACGGCTATGGCTACACCTTC. This sequence encodes CASSPRRDGYGYTF.

This clonotype was counted many times. The junction shows a germline mismatch at one end, possibly a read error. The chain has TRBV5-1 and TRBJ1-1, with a weak D call TRBD1 (5 bases). The CDR3 sequence is 14 residues long. Germline V gives CDR1 SGHRS, CDR2 YFSETQ. CDR3 bases: TGTGCCAGCAGCCCCGGGACGGTGAACACTGAAGCTTTCTTT. Residues: CASSPGTVNTEAFF.

This clonotype has at least ten counts. The rearrangement joins TRBV7-2 to TRBJ2-3; D may correspond to TRBD1 or TRBD2 (5 bases each). In germline, CDR1 is SGHTA, CDR2 FQGNSA. V lost 2 bases and J 6 bases, leaving 9 bases between the germline ends. The CDR3 sequence is 13 residues long. Written as DNA, the CDR3 is TGTGCCAGCAGCTTACTGGGACCTGATACGCAGTATTTT. Its protein product is CASSLLGPDTQYF.

The chain combines TRBV25-1 with TRBJ2-1; D might be TRBD1 (6 bases). Germline CDR1 is MGHDK and CDR2 is SYGVNS. Trimming pared 5 bases from V and 5 bases from J, leaving 13 bases between. This CDR3 comprises 14 residues. CDR3 in amino acids: CASSFYRENNEQFF. DNA for the CDR3: TGTGCCAGCAGTTTTTACAGGGAGAACAATGAGCAGTTCTTC.

This clonotype appeared a few times. V and J are TRBV20-1 and TRBJ2-7; D not resolved. Germline V gene data show CDR1 as DFQATT and CDR2 as SNEGSKA (reference sequence). CDR3 length: 13 residues. V lost 4 bases and J lost 3, with 13 bases in between. CDR3: CSAKSNSFYEQYF. The CDR3 bases are TGCAGTGCTAAGTCGAATAGCTTCTACGAGCAGTACTTC.

This chain uses TRBV18 with TRBJ2-7; D is ambiguous. The CDR3 sequence is 13 residues long. The V and J ends lost 3 bases and 6 bases respectively, with 12 bases between them. Per germline, CDR1 KGHSH and CDR2 LQKENI. The CDR3 loop reads CASSPRLSGEQYF. In DNA, the CDR3 is TGTGCCAGCTCACCTCGACTCTCTGGCGAGCAGTACTTC.

This clonotype was recorded at least ten times. V gene TRBV20-1 combines with J gene TRBJ2-3; 11 positions match TRBD2. The CDR3 length is 18 residues. Per the germline V gene, CDR1 is DFQATT and CDR2 is SNEGSKA (reference sequence). The junction had 10 bases not matched to a gene; V was cut back by 0 bases and J by 2 bases. CDR3 DNA sequence: TGCAGTGCTAGAGATTGGGGTCTAGCGGGGGGAAACACAGATACGCAGTATTTT. It translates to CSARDWGLAGGNTDTQYF.

The V and J genes are TRBV28 and TRBJ2-5; 9 positions agree with TRBD1. Looked up from germline, CDR1 is MDHEN and CDR2 is SYDVKM. V was pared by 2 bases and J by 0 bases, with 4 bases of the junction left unmatched. CDR3 length: 16 residues. The CDR3 DNA is TGTGCCAGCAGTTTACATGGGACAGGGAACCAAGAGACCCAGTACTTC. This codes for CASSLHGTGNQETQYF.

This clonotype occurred many times. The chain links TRBV13 to TRBJ2-1; TRBD2 matches at 11 bases. With 4 bases clipped from V and 5 bases from J, the junction kept 7 bases outside the gene matches. CDR1 and CDR2 from the germline V gene are PRHDT and FYEKMQ (reference sequence). The CDR3 is made up of 16 amino acids. CDR3 amino acids: CASSSTSGSADNEQFF. The CDR3 DNA reads as TGTGCCAGCAGCTCAACTAGCGGGAGTGCGGACAATGAGCAGTTCTTC.

There are many counts of this clonotype. This chain links TRBV7-6 with TRBJ2-3; 10 bases fit TRBD2. Trimming removed 1 base from V and 5 bases from J; junction bases left unmatched: 6. The CDR3 length is 16 residues. Looked up from germline, CDR1 is SGHVS and CDR2 is FNYEAQ. The CDR3 here is CASSLGAGGSQDTQYF. The CDR3, as DNA: TGTGCCAGCAGCTTAGGAGCGGGGGGGTCCCAAGATACGCAGTATTTT.

This clonotype was seen only a few times. The rearrangement uses TRBV6-2 or TRBV6-3 and TRBJ2-7; no clear D gene. V lost 4 bases and J 6 bases, leaving 13 bases between the germline ends. Germline V gene sequence: CDR1 MNHEY, CDR2 SVGEGT. The CDR3 is 13 amino acids. CDR3 nucleotide sequence: TGTGCCAGCAGTTGGGTCAGGAGCGCCGAGCAGTACTTC. Translating gives CASSWVRSAEQYF.

This clonotype was seen more than once but under ten times. This chain uses TRBV5-1 with TRBJ2-3, with 7 positions matching TRBD1. This CDR3 spans 14 amino acids. The V gene end was trimmed by 4 bases and the J gene end by 2 bases; junction bases not matched to a gene: 4. Germline V lookup: CDR1 SGHRS, CDR2 YFSETQ. The DNA for the CDR3 is TGCGCCAGCAGCCCGGACAGGATCACAGATACGCAGTATTTT. Its translation is CASSPDRITDTQYF.

Written as DNA, the CDR3 is TGTGCCAGTGGTTGGGGGGAAGGTAATGAGCAGTTCTTC. Amino acid sequence: CASGWGEGNEQFF. The rearrangement joins TRBV19 to TRBJ2-1; tentatively, D is TRBD2 (6 bases). CDR1 is LNHDA and CDR2 is SQIVND in the germline V gene (reference sequence). There are 13 residues in the CDR3. V was cut by 8 bases and J by 7 bases, with 15 bases left in between.